A single sample is the source of the 13 T cell receptor beta chains below, sequenced in a study of low-dose radiotherapy and immunotherapy resistance in tumors. Time point meaning: before trial treatment. TRAV- and TRBV-specific primers were used for first-strand cDNA, which covered alpha and beta chains. Both a constant-region primer and a V-primer adapter served to amplify TCRs across roughly 22 PCR cycles. MiXCR, applied by TCRdb to the reads, yields one record per CDR3 protein. The sample consists of some 39,000 distinct CDR3 sequences, 31% of them appearing once. The source material was PBMCs, sampled before treatment. The receptors were sampled from a male donor with gallbladder cancer.

The J gene is TRBJ1-2, the V gene TRBV18; no clear D gene. The CDR3 runs 17 residues. Germline V gene lookup returns CDR1 KGHSH and CDR2 LQKENI. V was clipped by 3 bases and J by 7 bases, with 24 bases between them. CDR3: CASSPSARQESLSGYTF. The CDR3 DNA is TGTGCCAGCTCACCTTCCGCCCGGCAGGAGTCATTAAGTGGCTACACCTTC.

Remarks on this clonotype: The DNA is omitted, as the CDR3 cannot be located on it reliably, and the CDR3 follows TCRdb's listing. The chain combines TRBV13 with TRBJ2-2; the table names TRBD1, a call not compared with the DNA. Germline-derived CDR1 and CDR2 are PRHDT and FYEKMQ (reference sequence). The CDR3 is 15 amino acids in total, end residues counted. CDR3 sequence: CASSRTGGSGELFFF.

The genes are TRBV10-2 and TRBJ2-7; perhaps TRBD1 as D (5 bases). Germline V gene sequence: CDR1 WSHSY, CDR2 SAAADI. This CDR3 is built from 12 residues. Trimming took 5 bases from V and 3 from J, leaving 8 bases between them. CDR3 in amino acids: CASSPDSYEQYF. The CDR3 coding sequence is TGCGCCAGCAGTCCCGACAGCTACGAGCAGTACTTC.

This clonotype showed up many times. It is likely a read error, because the conserved phenylalanine at the end of the CDR3 is missing. The limits of the CDR3 on the DNA are not certain, so only TCRdb's listed CDR3 is given. The V gene is TRBV7-8, the J gene TRBJ2-7; TRBD2, the table's D call, was not compared with the DNA. Germline assignment: CDR1 SGHVS and CDR2 FQNEAQ. The CDR3 is 14 residues long, ends included. Here the CDR3 reads CASSTGLAGSISWA.

The chain has TRBV6-2 or TRBV6-3 and TRBJ2-7; possible D gene TRBD2, 6 bases. Germline V gene data show CDR1 as MNHEY and CDR2 as SVGEGT. Trimming pared 8 bases from V and 2 bases from J, leaving 10 bases between. This CDR3 region has 12 residues. The CDR3 DNA is TGTGCCAGCTCGGGACTCACCTACGAGCAGTACTTC. This codes for CASSGLTYEQYF.

This clonotype was recorded a few times. The chain recombines TRBV5-1 with TRBJ2-1, with D uncertain. The CDR3 spans 14 residues. Trimming pared 0 bases from V and 4 bases from J, leaving 8 bases between. Germline V gene sequence: CDR1 SGHRS, CDR2 YFSETQ. The DNA of the CDR3 is TGCGCCAGCAGCTTGGAAATCAGGTACAATGAGCAGTTCTTC. Protein sequence: CASSLEIRYNEQFF.

This clonotype has a handful of counts. The V call is TRBV6-5, the J call TRBJ2-1; 11 nucleotides line up with TRBD2. Germline loops: CDR1 MNHEY, CDR2 SVGAGI. V lost 6 bases and J lost 6; bases outside the gene matches: 16. The CDR3 sequence is 18 residues long. The DNA for the CDR3 is TGTGCCAGCAGCAAAAACCTCCCAGGGACTAGCGGAGTCAATGAGCAGTTCTTC. Its protein is CASSKNLPGTSGVNEQFF.

The chain links TRBV6-5 to TRBJ2-5; D could derive from TRBD1 or TRBD2 (5 bases each). With 5 bases removed from V and 4 bases from J, the gap between germline ends came to 14 bases. The germline V gene encodes CDR1 MNHEY and CDR2 SVGAGI. CDR3 length: 14 amino acids. CDR3 sequence (DNA): TGTGCCAGCAGTGTTTGGGGGTCTAGAGAGACCCAGTACTTC. Translated, it gives CASSVWGSRETQYF.

The chain joins TRBV29-1 to TRBJ2-3, with TRBD2 matching over 10 bases. J was trimmed by 5 bases and V by 1 base; bases with no gene match: 12. Germline V gives CDR1 SQVTM, CDR2 ANQGSEA. This CDR3 has 17 residues. This CDR3 reads CSVEGFWASGGLDTQYF. In nucleotides, the CDR3 is TGCAGCGTTGAAGGGTTTTGGGCTAGCGGGGGCCTAGATACGCAGTATTTT.

There are many counts of this clonotype. This chain connects TRBV30 to TRBJ2-7; tentatively, D is TRBD2 (6 bases). The germline V gene has CDR1 GTSNPN and CDR2 SVGIG (reference sequence). The ends were cut back, 8 bases at V and 7 bases at J, with 15 bases in the middle. This CDR3 comprises 11 residues. The CDR3 spells CAARLVGEQYF. CDR3 DNA: TGTGCCGCAAGACTAGTTGGTGAGCAGTACTTC.

In its sample, this clonotype was seen many times. The chain couples TRBV29-1 to TRBJ2-3; 9 bases agree with TRBD2. The J segment lost 4 bases and the V segment lost 4 bases, leaving 9 bases of the junction unmatched. The CDR3 spans 15 residues. CDR1 is SQVTM and CDR2 is ANQGSEA in the germline V gene. The CDR3 loop is CSVGLSGSFADTQYF. CDR3 coding DNA: TGCAGCGTTGGTCTTAGCGGGAGCTTTGCAGATACGCAGTATTTT.

At least ten counts were recorded for this clonotype. This rearrangement joins TRBV7-2 to TRBJ1-4, with D perhaps matching TRBD1 (6 bases). The CDR3 length is 14 residues. Germline loops: CDR1 SGHTA, CDR2 FQGNSA. With 2 bases removed from V and 7 bases from J, the gap between germline ends came to 11 bases. CDR3 DNA: TGTGCCAGCAGCTTATCAGGGGTGATTGAAAAACTGTTTTTT. It is translated as CASSLSGVIEKLFF.

V and J are TRBV28 and TRBJ1-1, with D unresolved. Germline CDR1 MDHEN, CDR2 SYDVKM. V was shortened by 4 bases and J by 6 bases, with 9 bases between the two germline ends. The CDR3 runs to 12 residues. The CDR3 sequence is CASSSSLSEAFF. CDR3 sequence (DNA): TGTGCCAGCAGTTCCTCCCTGTCTGAAGCTTTCTTT.